This entry lists 27 T cell receptor beta chains sequenced from one sample in a study of blood T cell repertoires in COVID-19. Clones were sequenced by immunoSEQ multiplex PCR, and TCRdb holds only the in-frame ones, with some missing. The table has roughly 300,000 clones, roughly 85% seen once; the top ten hold about 7%. The sample was peripheral blood. These receptors originate from a human donor in a cohort sampled during active COVID-19.

The chain recombines TRBV12-3 or TRBV12-4 with TRBJ2-7; unclear D gene. V lost 5 bases and J lost 4, with 12 bases in between. The CDR3 is 13 residues long. In DNA form, the CDR3 reads TGTGCCAGCAGTCCGATCACACCGTACGAGCAGTACTTC. Translation: CASSPITPYEQYF.

In its sample, this clone was seen many times. The chain employs TRBV6-5 and TRBJ2-7; 8 positions match TRBD2. The germline CDR1 and CDR2 sequences are MNHEY and SVGAGI. Germline trimming cut 8 bases from V and 6 bases from J; bases unmatched to any gene: 12. The CDR3 runs 14 residues. CDR3 amino acids: CASGSGGLFGEQYF. The CDR3 coding sequence is TGTGCCAGCGGATCGGGGGGGCTCTTCGGCGAGCAGTACTTC.

This sequence joins TRBV2 and TRBJ1-2, with 10 bases identical to TRBD1. The V and J ends lost 6 bases and 4 bases, in that order; junction bases with no gene match: 8. Germline lookup yields CDR1 SNHLY and CDR2 FYNNEI. The CDR3 is 15 amino acids. The CDR3 bases are TGTGCCAGCAGCTGGGGCGGGACAGGGGCCTATGGCTACACCTTC. This codes for CASSWGGTGAYGYTF. The full variable domain, in which reference TRBV2 and TRBJ1-2 provide the parts outside the CDR3, is EPEVTQTPSHQVTQMGQEVILRCVPISNHLYFYWYRQILGQKVEFLVSFYNNEISEKSEIFDDQFSVERPDGSNFTLKIRSTKLEDSAMYFCASSWGGTGAYGYTFGSGTRLTVV.

V gene TRBV14 combines with J gene TRBJ2-3; D ambiguous. CDR1 and CDR2 from the germline V gene are SGHDN and FVKESK. This CDR3 region has 14 residues. V was trimmed by 2 bases and J by 5 bases, leaving 11 bases between them. CDR3 protein: CASSQRGVRDTQYF. CDR3 nucleotide sequence: TGTGCCAGCAGCCAACGAGGCGTGCGAGATACGCAGTATTTT.

This clone was observed a few times. The chain uses TRBV2 and TRBJ1-4, with TRBD1 matching over 8 bases. Germline V lookup: CDR1 SNHLY, CDR2 FYNNEI. The junction had 2 bases not matched to a gene; V was cut back by 7 bases and J by 4 bases. The CDR3 spans 13 residues. CDR3 sequence (DNA): TGTGCCAGCATCGGACAGGGTAATGAAAAACTGTTTTTT. This sequence encodes CASIGQGNEKLFF. The full variable domain, rest sourced from reference TRBV2 and TRBJ1-4, is EPEVTQTPSHQVTQMGQEVILRCVPISNHLYFYWYRQILGQKVEFLVSFYNNEISEKSEIFDDQFSVERPDGSNFTLKIRSTKLEDSAMYFCASIGQGNEKLFFGSGTQLSVL.

For this clone: At one end, the junction sequence differs from germline, possibly due to a read error. The chain's CDR3 is CASSYPGGRDF. Written as DNA, the CDR3 is TGTGCCAGCAGTTACCCTGGAGGCCGCGACTTC. The rearrangement uses TRBV6-2 or TRBV6-3 and TRBJ2-5, with D perhaps TRBD2 (5 bases). The CDR3 is 11 residues long. Germline V gene data show CDR1 as MNHEY and CDR2 as SVGEGT.

A single count supports this clone. The J gene is TRBJ2-7, the V gene TRBV6-1; weak D call: TRBD2 (5 bases). Germline-derived CDR1 and CDR2 are MNHNS and SASEGT. The length of the CDR3 is 12 residues. Trimming took 2 bases from V and 7 from J, leaving 9 bases between them. CDR3 sequence: CASSERGDEQYF. CDR3 bases: TGTGCCAGCAGTGAACGGGGTGATGAGCAGTACTTC.

The rearrangement links TRBV10-3 to TRBJ1-5; TRBD1 matches at 7 bases. V lost 2 bases and J lost 3; bases outside the gene matches: 4. The CDR3 has 15 amino acids. CDR1 and CDR2 (germline): ENHRY, SYGVKD. The DNA of the CDR3 is TGTGCCATCAGTGAGGGGACAGCCAACAATCAGCCCCAGCATTTT. This encodes CAISEGTANNQPQHF.

The CDR3 sequence: CASSFLFGEAFF. Written as DNA, the CDR3 is TGTGCCAGCAGCTTCCTGTTCGGGGAAGCTTTCTTT. The gene calls are TRBV7-3 and TRBJ1-1; no definite D call. The V gene's germline CDR1 is SGHTA and CDR2 FQGTGA. The CDR3 is 12 residues long. Trimming shortened V by 3 bases and J by 8 bases, and 10 bases separated the two germline ends.

In this sample, this clone turned up once. The rearrangement uses TRBV4-1 and TRBJ1-1, with 7 bases aligning to TRBD1. The CDR3 length is 15 residues. Per germline, CDR1 MGHRA and CDR2 YSYEKL. The J segment lost 5 bases and the V segment lost 3 bases, leaving 9 bases of the junction unmatched. The CDR3 nucleotides are TGCGCCAGCAGCCAGGCGACAGGGTCGGAGACTGAAGCTTTCTTT. This translates into CASSQATGSETEAFF.

Ten or more counts support this clone. The sample has other DNA sequences that encode this CDR3 too. This sequence joins TRBV4-1 and TRBJ2-2; 8 bases line up with TRBD1. V was clipped by 5 bases and J by 2 bases; unmatched bases: 1. There are 14 residues in the CDR3. The germline gives CDR1 MGHRA, CDR2 YSYEKL. CDR3 nucleotides: TGCGCCAGCAGCGACAGGGGAAACACCGGGGAGCTGTTTTTT. This gives the protein CASSDRGNTGELFF.

The gene calls are TRBV5-6 and TRBJ2-1; 9 bases fit TRBD1. The CDR3 runs 17 residues. Trimming removed 6 bases from V and 7 bases from J; junction bases left unmatched: 17. Per germline, CDR1 SGHDT and CDR2 YYEEEE. The CDR3 here is CASITSNRGRNVNEQFF. The DNA for the CDR3 is TGTGCCAGCATCACTTCGAACAGGGGGCGGAATGTAAATGAGCAGTTCTTC. Variable domain in full (rest from reference TRBV5-6 and TRBJ2-1): DAGVTQSPTHLIKTRGQQVTLRCSPKSGHDTVSWYQQALGQGPQFIFQYYEEEERQRGNFPDRFSGHQFPNYSSELNVNALLLGDSALYLCASITSNRGRNVNEQFFGPGTRLTVL.

The rearrangement joins TRBV2 to TRBJ1-1; D may be TRBD1 (6 bases). The germline gives CDR1 SNHLY, CDR2 FYNNEI. The CDR3 is 16 residues long. V lost 4 bases and J 3 bases, leaving 18 bases between the germline ends. CDR3 protein: CASSGSLLQGDTEAFF. The CDR3 DNA reads as TGTGCCAGCAGTGGAAGCCTACTACAGGGAGACACTGAAGCTTTCTTT.

This clone was picked up a small number of times. The rearrangement uses TRBV5-1 and TRBJ2-2, with 8 bases lining up with TRBD1. Germline values: CDR1 SGHRS, CDR2 YFSETQ. The CDR3 is made up of 16 amino acids. V gave up 5 bases and J gave up 4 bases; unmatched junction bases: 10. As DNA, the CDR3 is TGCGCCAGCAGACACGACAGGGGCGCTGGCACCGGGGAGCTGTTTTTT. Protein: CASRHDRGAGTGELFF.

Judged by abundance, this clone is medium-sized. This chain joins TRBV5-5 and TRBJ1-1; D is ambiguous. V lost 10 bases, J lost 0 bases, and 13 bases lay in between. The CDR3 contains 13 residues. Germline CDR1 SGHKS, CDR2 YYEKEE (reference sequence). In nucleotides, the CDR3 is TGTGCCTCTGTACTCGACTTGAACACTGAAGCTTTCTTT. It codes for CASVLDLNTEAFF.

The table lists this clone with a few counts. The gene calls are TRBV7-9 and TRBJ2-1; D possibly corresponds to TRBD1 (6 bases). The germline V gene encodes CDR1 SEHNR and CDR2 FQNEAQ (reference sequence). The V end was cut by 3 bases, the J end by 3 bases, with 12 bases between. The CDR3 is made up of 15 amino acids. In DNA form, the CDR3 reads TGTGCCAGCAGCTTGGTGACAGGCCTCTACAATGAGCAGTTCTTC. The encoded protein is CASSLVTGLYNEQFF.

This chain connects TRBV5-1 to TRBJ1-1; 7 bases are a match to TRBD1. The CDR3 covers 14 residues. Trimming at V came to 4 bases and at J to 5 bases, leaving 8 bases not matched to a gene. Per the germline V gene, CDR1 is SGHRS and CDR2 is YFSETQ. CDR3 sequence (DNA): TGCGCCAGCAGCCTTCCCCCACAGGGGACTGAAGCTTTCTTT. Amino acids: CASSLPPQGTEAFF.

The chain uses TRBV6-5 and TRBJ2-1, with TRBD1 identical over 7 bases. The CDR3 has 12 amino acids. CDR1 MNHEY and CDR2 SVGAGI come from the germline V gene. J was trimmed by 7 bases and V by 7 bases; bases with no gene match: 4. The CDR3 loop is CASTNRGNEQFF. The CDR3 coding sequence is TGTGCCAGCACTAACAGGGGTAATGAGCAGTTCTTC.

This chain joins TRBV19 and TRBJ1-1, with 7 positions matching TRBD1. Trimming at V came to 5 bases and at J to 4 bases, leaving 4 bases not matched to a gene. Germline lookup yields CDR1 LNHDA and CDR2 SQIVND (reference sequence). The CDR3 covers 13 residues. In nucleotides, the CDR3 is TGTGCCAGTAGTTCAGGGGGTGGCACTGAAGCTTTCTTT. Translation: CASSSGGGTEAFF. Complete variable domain (other parts from reference TRBV19 and TRBJ1-1): DGGITQSPKYLFRKEGQNVTLSCEQNLNHDAMYWYRQDPGQGLRLIYYSQIVNDFQKGDIAEGYSVSREKKESFPLTVTSAQKNPTAFYLCASSSGGGTEAFFGQGTRLTVV.

CDR3 nucleotide sequence: TGTGCCAGCAGCGCCGGGACAGACTACATGAACACTGAAGCTTTCTTT. Its protein product is CASSAGTDYMNTEAFF. V is TRBV9 and J is TRBJ1-1, with 7 bases lining up with TRBD1. CDR1 is SGDLS and CDR2 is YYNGEE in the germline V gene. Germline trimming cut 3 bases from V and 0 bases from J; bases unmatched to any gene: 8. The CDR3 contains 16 residues.

This chain connects TRBV24-1 to TRBJ2-1; 9 bases map to TRBD1. V was pared by 6 bases and J by 3 bases, with 5 bases of the junction left unmatched. The CDR3 is made up of 15 amino acids. Germline V lookup: CDR1 KGHDR, CDR2 SFDVKD. CDR3 sequence: CATSRGQGYYNEQFF. In nucleotides, the CDR3 is TGTGCCACCAGTAGGGGACAGGGCTACTACAATGAGCAGTTCTTC.

The chain has TRBV6-5 and TRBJ2-7; 8 bases are a match to TRBD1. With V trimmed by 5 bases and J by 5 bases, 8 bases remained unmatched. Germline assignment: CDR1 MNHEY and CDR2 SVGAGI. The CDR3 has 14 amino acids. DNA for the CDR3: TGTGCCAGCAGTCCCCAGACAGGGGCTGACGAGCAGTACTTC. Protein: CASSPQTGADEQYF.

The V gene is TRBV4-1, the J gene TRBJ2-7; 8 bases match TRBD1. V shed 0 bases and J 3 bases; nucleotides not matched to a gene: 10. The CDR3 consists of 17 residues. The germline CDR1 and CDR2 sequences are MGHRA and YSYEKL. The CDR3 DNA reads as TGCGCCAGCAGCCAAGAATTGGGTAACAGGGGGAACTACGAGCAGTACTTC. Translating gives CASSQELGNRGNYEQYF.

V and J are TRBV29-1 and TRBJ1-1, with 7 bases identical to TRBD1. Germline V gene lookup returns CDR1 SQVTM and CDR2 ANQGSEA. Unmatched junction bases numbered 6, after V lost 6 bases and J lost 5 bases. This CDR3 region has 12 residues. CDR3 in amino acids: CSVVRGFTEAFF. The DNA of the CDR3 is TGCAGCGTCGTCAGGGGGTTTACTGAAGCTTTCTTT.

This rearrangement joins TRBV18 to TRBJ2-3; 7 bases match TRBD1. The germline gives CDR1 KGHSH, CDR2 LQKENI. The CDR3 covers 13 residues. V was pared by 3 bases and J by 15 bases, with 12 bases of the junction left unmatched. The CDR3 region is CASSPQTGPKQYF. The CDR3 DNA sequence: TGTGCCAGCTCACCCCAGACAGGGCCCAAGCAATATTTT.

The J gene is TRBJ1-3, the V gene TRBV7-3, with TRBD1 identical over 10 bases. V trimming: 5 bases; J trimming: 0 bases; junction bases outside the gene matches: 7. The CDR3 sequence is 17 residues long. In germline, CDR1 is SGHTA, CDR2 FQGTGA. The CDR3 DNA sequence: TGTGCCAGCAGCGCCCGGGACAGGGGACCCTCTGGAAACACCATATATTTT. Protein product: CASSARDRGPSGNTIYF.

The chain has TRBV19 and TRBJ1-1; TRBD1 matches at 8 bases. V shed 6 bases and J 6 bases; nucleotides not matched to a gene: 9. Germline V CDR1 and CDR2: LNHDA, SQIVND (reference sequence). The CDR3 is 14 amino acids. This CDR3 reads CASSLPDRAPEAFF. The CDR3 nucleotides are TGTGCCAGTAGCCTACCGGACAGGGCGCCTGAAGCTTTCTTT.